This T cell receptor (beta chain) comes out of a study of shared clonotypes between healthy human individuals. Points from the study as a whole: Relative to clonotypes present in all four donors, those not shared had lower generation probabilities.

With respect to this clone: The antigen is not known.

Generated by immunoSEQ multiplex PCR, the TCRdb table keeps only in-frame clones and is missing some. Of 2.5 million or so clones listed, just over 90% were seen once; the top ten hold 0.13% to 0.15%. J was trimmed by 5 bases and V by 2 bases; bases with no gene match: 16. CDR1 KGHSH and CDR2 LQKENI come from the germline V gene. The CDR3 extends over 18 amino acids. This clonotype was sampled from a man aged 18 to 29 in good health. The specimen was naive CD4+ T cells sorted from blood. Described subset: CD45RA+ positively selected. The V gene is TRBV18, the J gene TRBJ2-5; 8 bases are a match to TRBD1. CDR3 in amino acids: CASSPTSPGQGAGETQYF. CDR3 bases: TGTGCCAGCTCACCAACATCCCCTGGGCAGGGGGCCGGGGAGACCCAGTACTTC.